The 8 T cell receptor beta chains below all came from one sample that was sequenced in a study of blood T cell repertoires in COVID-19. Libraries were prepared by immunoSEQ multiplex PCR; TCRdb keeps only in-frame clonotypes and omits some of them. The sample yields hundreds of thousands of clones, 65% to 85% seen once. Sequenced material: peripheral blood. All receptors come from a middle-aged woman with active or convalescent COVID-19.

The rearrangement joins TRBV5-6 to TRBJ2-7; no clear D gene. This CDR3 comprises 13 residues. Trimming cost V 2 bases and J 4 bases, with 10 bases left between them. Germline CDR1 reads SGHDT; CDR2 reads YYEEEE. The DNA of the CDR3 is TGTGCCAGCAGCTTTGATCCTCGGTACGAGCAGTACTTC. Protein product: CASSFDPRYEQYF.

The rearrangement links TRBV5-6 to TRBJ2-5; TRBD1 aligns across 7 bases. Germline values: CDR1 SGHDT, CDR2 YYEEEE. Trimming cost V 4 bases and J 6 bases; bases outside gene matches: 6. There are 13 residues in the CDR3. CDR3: CASSTTGLKTQYF. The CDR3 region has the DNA TGTGCCAGCAGCACGACAGGGTTGAAGACCCAGTACTTC.

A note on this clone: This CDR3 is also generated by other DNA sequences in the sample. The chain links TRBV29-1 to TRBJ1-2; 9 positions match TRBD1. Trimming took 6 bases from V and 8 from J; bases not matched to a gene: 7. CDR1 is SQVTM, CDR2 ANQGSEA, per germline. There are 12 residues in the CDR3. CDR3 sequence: CSVEGQGDGYTF. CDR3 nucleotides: TGCAGCGTCGAGGGACAGGGCGACGGCTACACCTTC.

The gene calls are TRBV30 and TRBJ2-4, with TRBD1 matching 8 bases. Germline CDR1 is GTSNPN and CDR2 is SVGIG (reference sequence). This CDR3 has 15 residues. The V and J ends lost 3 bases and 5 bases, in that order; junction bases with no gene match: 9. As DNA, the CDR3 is TGTGCCTGGAGGCTGGACAGGGAAGTGGAAAACATTCAGTACTTC. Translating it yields CAWRLDREVENIQYF. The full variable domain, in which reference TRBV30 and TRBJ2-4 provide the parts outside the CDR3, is SQTIHQWPATLVQPVGSPLSLECTVEGTSNPNLYWYRQAAGRGLQLLFYSVGIGQISSEVPQNLSASRPQDRQFILSSKKLLLSDSGFYLCAWRLDREVENIQYFGAGTRLSVL.

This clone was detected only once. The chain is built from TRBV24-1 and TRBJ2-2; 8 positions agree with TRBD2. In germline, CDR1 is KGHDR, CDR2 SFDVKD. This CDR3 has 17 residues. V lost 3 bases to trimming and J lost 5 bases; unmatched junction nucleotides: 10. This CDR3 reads CATSDPRGAGDTGELFF. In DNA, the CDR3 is TGTGCCACCAGTGATCCCCGGGGAGCGGGGGATACCGGGGAGCTGTTTTTT.

The CDR3 sequence: CASSLNAGGFAEAFF. For the CDR3, the DNA is TGTGCCAGCAGCTTAAACGCAGGGGGCTTCGCTGAAGCTTTCTTT. The chain joins TRBV7-3 to TRBJ1-1, with 8 nucleotides matching TRBD1. Germline V CDR1 and CDR2: SGHTA, FQGTGA. V dropped 1 base and J dropped 6; count of bases not matched to a gene: 7. This CDR3 has 15 residues. Supplemented by reference TRBV7-3 and TRBJ1-1, the full variable domain reads GAGVSQTPSNKVTEKGKYVELRCDPISGHTALYWYRQSLGQGPEFLIYFQGTGAADDSGLPNDRFFAVRPEGSVSTLKIQRTERGDSAVYLCASSLNAGGFAEAFFGQGTRLTVV.

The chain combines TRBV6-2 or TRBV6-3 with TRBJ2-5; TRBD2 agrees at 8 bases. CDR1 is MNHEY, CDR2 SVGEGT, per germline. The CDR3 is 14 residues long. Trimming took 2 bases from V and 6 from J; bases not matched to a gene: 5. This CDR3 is CASSYHGLAKTQYF. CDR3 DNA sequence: TGTGCCAGCAGTTACCATGGACTAGCAAAGACCCAGTACTTC.

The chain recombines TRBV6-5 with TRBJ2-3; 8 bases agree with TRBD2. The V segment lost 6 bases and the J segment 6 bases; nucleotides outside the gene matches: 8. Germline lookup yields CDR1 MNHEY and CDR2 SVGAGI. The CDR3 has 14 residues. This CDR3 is CASSRSGGVDTQYF. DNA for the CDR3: TGTGCCAGCAGCCGCAGCGGGGGAGTCGATACGCAGTATTTT.